This paragraph reports one T cell receptor beta chain. The assay was immunoSEQ multiplex PCR, and TCRdb's table has in-frame clones only and misses some. The table has some 2 million clones, 85% to 95% seen once. CDR1 is SGDLS and CDR2 is YYNGEE in the germline V gene. V was pared by 4 bases and J by 1 base, with 19 bases between. This CDR3 is built from 17 residues. The sample comes from a study of shared clonotypes between healthy human individuals. The TCR sequence derives from a man between 18 and 29 years old in good health. V is TRBV9 and J is TRBJ2-3; perhaps TRBD1 as D (6 bases). Material for sequencing was naive CD4+ T cells sorted from blood. Subset in this sample: CD45RA+ positively selected. CDR3 amino acids: CASSPRARDTGTDTQYF. CDR3 coding DNA: TGTGCCAGCAGCCCAAGGGCCAGGGACACTGGCACAGATACGCAGTATTTT.